The 6 T cell receptor beta chains given below trace back to one sample, sequenced in a study of T-cell memory formation after mild COVID-19. TCRdb called the 5' RACE reads again in MiXCR, with one record for every CDR3 protein. The table has 110,000 or so distinct CDR3 sequences, over 20% seen once. Sequencing input: PBMCs or a T cell subset sorted from them (not recorded which). The receptors were sampled from a man aged 18-30 years who had mild COVID-19 (a few samples of this study predate the infection). Cell type and time point are not known.

This clonotype appeared a few times. V is TRBV5-1 and J is TRBJ2-7; D is possibly TRBD2 (5 bases). CDR1 is SGHRS, CDR2 YFSETQ, per germline. V lost 5 bases and J lost 0, with 9 bases in between. This CDR3 region has 13 residues. CDR3 in amino acids: CASSKRISYEQYF. CDR3 coding DNA: TGCGCCAGCAGTAAGCGGATCTCCTACGAGCAGTACTTC.

In its sample, this clonotype was seen a few times. In DNA form, the CDR3 reads TGTGCCAGCAGCTTGGGGGTCCTGGGACGGGTTTTTGAGCAGTTCTTC. Encoded protein: CASSLGVLGRVFEQFF. V gene TRBV5-5 combines with J gene TRBJ2-1; D is possibly TRBD1 or TRBD2 (5 bases each). V lost 0 bases and J lost 9, with 19 bases in between. The CDR3 is made up of 16 amino acids. Germline V gene sequence: CDR1 SGHKS, CDR2 YYEKEE (reference sequence).

This clonotype was seen at least ten times. The chain links TRBV2 to TRBJ2-2, with a weak D call TRBD1 (5 bases). This CDR3 spans 15 amino acids. Per germline, CDR1 SNHLY and CDR2 FYNNEI. V shed 5 bases and J shed 0 bases, with 10 bases lying between them. CDR3 protein: CASSLTEANTGELFF. CDR3 DNA sequence: TGTGCCAGCAGTCTGACAGAAGCGAACACCGGGGAGCTGTTTTTT. The whole variable domain, remainder taken from reference TRBV2 and TRBJ2-2, is EPEVTQTPSHQVTQMGQEVILRCVPISNHLYFYWYRQILGQKVEFLVSFYNNEISEKSEIFDDQFSVERPDGSNFTLKIRSTKLEDSAMYFCASSLTEANTGELFFGEGSRLTVL.

This clonotype was detected a few times. The chain joins TRBV24-1 to TRBJ2-7; D is perhaps TRBD1 (5 bases). The CDR3 spans 13 residues. The ends were cut back, 8 bases at V and 3 bases at J, with 13 bases in the middle. Germline CDR1 reads KGHDR; CDR2 reads SFDVKD. The CDR3 bases are TGTGCCACCATCAGGGTCAGGGACTACGAGCAGTACGTC. Translation: CATIRVRDYEQYV.

This clonotype came up a few times. The chain recombines TRBV29-1 with TRBJ2-7; 7 bases map to TRBD1. The CDR3 covers 12 residues. The germline CDR1 and CDR2 sequences are SQVTM and ANQGSEA. Unmatched junction bases numbered 2, after V lost 6 bases and J lost 0 bases. The CDR3 is CSVGTASYEQYV. CDR3 sequence (DNA): TGCAGCGTGGGGACAGCCTCCTACGAGCAGTACGTC.

This rearrangement joins TRBV6-2 or TRBV6-3 to TRBJ2-7, with D possibly being TRBD1 (5 bases). This CDR3 has 14 residues. Trimming shortened V by 7 bases and J by 6 bases, and 19 bases separated the two germline ends. Germline CDR1 reads MNHEY; CDR2 reads SVGEGT. Written as DNA, the CDR3 is TGTGCCAGCAAAGGGGATCAGTTGGTGGCCGAGCAGTACTTC. Translated: CASKGDQLVAEQYF.